This section outlines one T cell receptor beta chain sequence together with its context. No antigen is known for it. The V and J ends lost 5 bases and 5 bases, in that order; junction bases with no gene match: 8. The germline CDR1 and CDR2 sequences are MNHEY and SMNVEV (reference sequence). The CDR3 loop spans 15 amino acids. This sample is drawn from a study of T cell responses to AZD1222 COVID-19 vaccine. Study-wide points: Researchers took repertoire samples only after the peak T cell response had come. Donors, mostly white British, included more females; clonal diversity was possibly underestimated. Increased Spike-specific TCR breadth and depth were observed after two AZD1222 doses.

Data came from immunoSEQ multiplex PCR; TCRdb stores just in-frame clones and leaves some out. The repertoire consists of roughly 100,000 clones, with roughly 84% occurring once and the leading ten covering around 15%. Here the sequenced sample was peripheral blood, taken on day 0 of AZD1222 vaccination. V is TRBV27 and J is TRBJ1-4; 7 bases map to TRBD1. The origin of this receptor is an adult in good health. CDR3 DNA sequence: TGTGCCAGCAGTCAAACGACAGGGTCGAATGAAAAACTGTTTTTT. Protein product: CASSQTTGSNEKLFF.